The sample holds a few counts of the clone carrying this TCR beta chain. The target antigen is unknown. The sample originates from a study of T-cell reconstitution after alpha-beta-depleted transplantation in children. This CDR3 spans 14 amino acids. V shed 2 bases and J shed 3 bases, with 9 bases lying between them. Per the germline V gene, CDR1 is SGHTA and CDR2 is FQGTGA. Broader study findings: Several hundred expanded graft clones reportedly gave rise to the alpha-beta T cells present about two months after transplant. In some patients, recipient T cells and intrathymic progenitors surviving conditioning explained high day-60 diversity. A year had passed since transplant, and T-cell counts and diversity by then came mostly from newly produced T cells.

Unique molecular identifiers were incorporated during preparation of the TCRbeta library. A single record per CDR3 protein comes from TCRdb applying MiXCR to the PCR reads. The table has about a million distinct CDR3 sequences, around 30% seen once; the top ten hold over 25%. The chain couples TRBV7-3 to TRBJ2-3; D unresolved. The sequence was obtained from a boy younger than two who had a stem cell transplant for SCID, so the T cells may come from the graft donor. The sequencing used PBMCs, mostly from graft donor cells, collected 360 days after TCRalphabeta/CD19-depleted stem cell transplant. The CDR3 spells CASSLRPVTDTQYF. The DNA for the CDR3 is TGTGCCAGCAGCTTACGGCCTGTGACAGATACGCAGTATTTT.